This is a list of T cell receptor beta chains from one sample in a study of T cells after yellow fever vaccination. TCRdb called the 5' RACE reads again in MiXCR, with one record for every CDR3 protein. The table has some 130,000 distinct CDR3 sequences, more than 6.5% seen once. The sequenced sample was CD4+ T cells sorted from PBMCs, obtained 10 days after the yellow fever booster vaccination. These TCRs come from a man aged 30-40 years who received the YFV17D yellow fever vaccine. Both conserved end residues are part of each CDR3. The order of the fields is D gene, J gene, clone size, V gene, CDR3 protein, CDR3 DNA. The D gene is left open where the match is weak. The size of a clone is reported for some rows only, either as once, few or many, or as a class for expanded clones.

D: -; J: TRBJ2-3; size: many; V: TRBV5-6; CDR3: CASSQSGRAPVDTQYF; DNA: TGTGCCAGCAGCCAAAGCGGGCGGGCGCCGGTGGATACGCAGTATTTT
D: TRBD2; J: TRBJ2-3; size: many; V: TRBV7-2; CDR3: CAAGLAGGPGDTQYF; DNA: TGTGCCGCCGGGCTAGCGGGAGGGCCAGGAGATACGCAGTATTTT
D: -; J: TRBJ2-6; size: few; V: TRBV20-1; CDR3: CSASVRGLTSGANVLTF; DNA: TGCAGTGCTAGTGTAAGGGGACTGACCTCTGGGGCCAACGTCCTGACTTTC
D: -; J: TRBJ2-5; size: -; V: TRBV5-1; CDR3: CASSFEGEETQYF; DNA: TGCGCCAGCAGCTTTGAAGGGGAAGAGACCCAGTACTTC
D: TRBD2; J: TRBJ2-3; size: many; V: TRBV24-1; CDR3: CATSESGRGEDTQYF; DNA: TGTGCCACCAGTGAGAGCGGGAGAGGAGAGGATACGCAGTATTTT
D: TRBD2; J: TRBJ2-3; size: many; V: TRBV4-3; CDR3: CASSQDNPHRGGIMPDTQYF; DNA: TGCGCCAGCAGCCAAGATAACCCACACCGCGGGGGGATTATGCCAGATACGCAGTATTTT
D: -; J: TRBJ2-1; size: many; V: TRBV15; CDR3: CATSRGRELSYNEQFF; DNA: TGTGCCACCAGCAGAGGCCGGGAGTTGTCCTACAATGAGCAGTTCTTC
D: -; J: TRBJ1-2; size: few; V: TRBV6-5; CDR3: CASSYSRGGGYTF; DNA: TGTGCCAGCAGTTACTCGAGGGGAGGCGGCTACACCTTC
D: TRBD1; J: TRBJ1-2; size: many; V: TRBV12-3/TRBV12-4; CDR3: CASSIRGTVEGYTF; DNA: TGTGCCAGCAGCATAAGGGGGACAGTTGAAGGCTACACCTTC
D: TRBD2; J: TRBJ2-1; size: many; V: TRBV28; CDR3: CASGTSGQNEQFF; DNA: TGTGCCAGTGGGACTAGCGGGCAGAATGAGCAGTTCTTC
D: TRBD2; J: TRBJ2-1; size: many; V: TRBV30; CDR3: CAWSLRSRGSPFNEQFF; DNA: TGTGCCTGGAGTTTAAGGTCGCGCGGGAGTCCCTTCAATGAGCAGTTCTTC
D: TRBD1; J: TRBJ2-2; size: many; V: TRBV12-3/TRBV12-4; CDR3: CASSRQGPDTGELFF; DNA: TGTGCCAGCAGTCGACAGGGGCCGGACACCGGGGAGCTGTTTTTT
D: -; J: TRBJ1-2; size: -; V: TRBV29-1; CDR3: CSVHKPLHGGDGYTF; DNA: TGCAGCGTCCACAAACCGCTGCATGGGGGGGACGGCTACACCTTC
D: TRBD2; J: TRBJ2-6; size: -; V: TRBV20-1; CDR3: CSAREGPGGGANVLTF; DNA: TGCAGTGCTAGAGAAGGGCCGGGAGGTGGGGCCAACGTCCTGACTTTC
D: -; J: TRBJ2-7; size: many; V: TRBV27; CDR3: CASSPPPFRYEQYF; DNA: TGTGCCAGCAGTCCCCCCCCCTTTCGCTACGAGCAGTACTTC
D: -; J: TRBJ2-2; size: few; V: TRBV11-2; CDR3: CASSLSSRSPLFTGELFF; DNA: TGTGCCAGCAGCTTAAGTTCCCGATCACCACTTTTCACCGGGGAGCTGTTTTTT
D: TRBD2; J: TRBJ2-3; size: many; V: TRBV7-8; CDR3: CASSLLGLAGDTQYF; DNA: TGTGCCAGCAGCTTACTGGGACTAGCGGGAGATACGCAGTATTTT
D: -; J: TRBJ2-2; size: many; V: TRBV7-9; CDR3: CASTEGPANTGELFF; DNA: TGTGCCAGCACCGAGGGGCCAGCAAACACCGGGGAGCTGTTTTTT
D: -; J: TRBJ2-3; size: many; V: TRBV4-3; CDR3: CASSQNNGGTDTQYF; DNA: TGCGCCAGCAGCCAAAATAACGGGGGCACAGATACGCAGTATTTT
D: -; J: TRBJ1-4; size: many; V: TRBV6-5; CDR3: CASSLGGRNNEKLFF; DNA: TGTGCCAGCAGCTTGGGAGGACGGAATAATGAAAAACTGTTTTTT
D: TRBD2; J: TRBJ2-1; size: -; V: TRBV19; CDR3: CASSTTVGLAGNNEQFF; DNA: TGTGCCAGTAGTACTACAGTGGGACTAGCGGGGAACAATGAGCAGTTCTTC
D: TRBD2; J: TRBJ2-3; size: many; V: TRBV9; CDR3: CASSVSLAGVPGTDTQYF; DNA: TGTGCCAGCAGCGTAAGCCTAGCGGGAGTACCAGGGACAGATACGCAGTATTTT
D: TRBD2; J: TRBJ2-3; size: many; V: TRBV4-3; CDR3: CASSQDPPSGSTDTQYF; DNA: TGCGCCAGCAGCCAAGATCCCCCTAGCGGGAGCACAGATACGCAGTATTTT
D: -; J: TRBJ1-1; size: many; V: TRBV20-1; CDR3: CSAGRTSGAEAFF; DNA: TGCAGTGCTGGCAGGACCTCGGGCGCTGAAGCTTTCTTT
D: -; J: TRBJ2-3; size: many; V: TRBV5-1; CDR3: CASSPAGGIPDTQYF; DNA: TGCGCCAGCAGCCCGGCCGGCGGGATCCCAGATACGCAGTATTTT